These 4 T cell receptor beta chains share one sample of origin, sequenced in a study of technical replicates of blood from several donors. Some clones are missing from TCRdb's copy, which holds only in-frame ones; the method was immunoSEQ multiplex PCR. Here the sample spans just under 45,000 clones, approximately 96% being singletons. The sample consisted of T cells isolated from PBMCs. Receptor source: a human donor in good health.

V gene TRBV9 combines with J gene TRBJ2-7; D call uncertain. The V and J ends lost 0 bases and 1 base respectively, with 8 bases between them. The CDR3 consists of 14 residues. The germline V gene has CDR1 SGDLS and CDR2 YYNGEE. The CDR3 DNA reads TGTGCCAGCAGCGTAGGATCCCAGTCCTACGAGCAGTACTTC. Translating it yields CASSVGSQSYEQYF. The full variable domain, its missing parts supplied by reference TRBV9 and TRBJ2-7, is DSGVTQTPKHLITATGQRVTLRCSPRSGDLSVYWYQQSLDQGLQFLIQYYNGEERAKGNILERFSAQQFPDLHSELNLSSLELGDSALYFCASSVGSQSYEQYFGPGTRLTVT.

This clone was detected only a few times. V usage is TRBV5-5 and J usage is TRBJ1-2; possibly TRBD1 for D (6 bases). Germline V gives CDR1 SGHKS, CDR2 YYEKEE (reference sequence). The germline V and J ends were trimmed by 4 bases and 7 bases, with 17 bases remaining between them. The CDR3 totals 14 residues. Here the CDR3 DNA reads TGTGCCAGCAGCGCAAACCGGGACATTGGTGGCTACACCTTC. Protein product: CASSANRDIGGYTF.

The chain recombines TRBV19 with TRBJ1-1; TRBD1 matches 7 bases. The length of the CDR3 is 14 residues. V lost 3 bases to trimming and J lost 3 bases; unmatched junction nucleotides: 4. CDR1 LNHDA and CDR2 SQIVND come from the germline V gene (reference sequence). CDR3 sequence reads: CASSIRQGDTEAFF. CDR3 sequence (DNA): TGTGCCAGTAGTATTAGGCAGGGGGACACTGAAGCTTTCTTT.

About this clone itself: The same CDR3 is also encoded by other DNA sequences in this sample. This chain uses TRBV7-9 with TRBJ2-7, with D possibly matching TRBD1 (6 bases). The CDR3 runs to 13 residues. Trimming removed 5 bases at V and 0 bases at J, with 8 bases between. Germline V gene data show CDR1 as SEHNR and CDR2 as FQNEAQ (reference sequence). This chain's CDR3 is CASSPDSSYEQYF. The CDR3 DNA sequence: TGTGCCAGCAGCCCGGACAGCTCCTACGAGCAGTACTTC.